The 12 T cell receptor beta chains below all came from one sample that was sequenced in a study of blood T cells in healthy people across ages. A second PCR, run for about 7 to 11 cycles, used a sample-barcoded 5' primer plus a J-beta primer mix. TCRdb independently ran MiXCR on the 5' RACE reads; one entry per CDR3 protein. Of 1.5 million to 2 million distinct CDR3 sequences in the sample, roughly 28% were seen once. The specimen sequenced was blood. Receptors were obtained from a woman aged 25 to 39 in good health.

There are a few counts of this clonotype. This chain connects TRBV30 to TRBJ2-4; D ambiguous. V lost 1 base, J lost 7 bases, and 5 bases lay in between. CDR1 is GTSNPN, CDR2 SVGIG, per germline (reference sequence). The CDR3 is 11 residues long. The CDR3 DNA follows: TGTGCCTGGAGTGCTAATAACATTCAGTACTTC. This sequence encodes CAWSANNIQYF. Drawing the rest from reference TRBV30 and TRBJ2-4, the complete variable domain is SQTIHQWPATLVQPVGSPLSLECTVEGTSNPNLYWYRQAAGRGLQLLFYSVGIGQISSEVPQNLSASRPQDRQFILSSKKLLLSDSGFYLCAWSANNIQYFGAGTRLSVL.

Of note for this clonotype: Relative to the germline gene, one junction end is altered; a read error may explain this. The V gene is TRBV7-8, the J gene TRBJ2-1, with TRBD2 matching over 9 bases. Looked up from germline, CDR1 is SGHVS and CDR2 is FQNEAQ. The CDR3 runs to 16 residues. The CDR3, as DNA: TGTGCCAGCAGCGAAAAGAGCGGGAGGTCCTCCAATGAGCAGTTCTTC. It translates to CASSEKSGRSSNEQFF.

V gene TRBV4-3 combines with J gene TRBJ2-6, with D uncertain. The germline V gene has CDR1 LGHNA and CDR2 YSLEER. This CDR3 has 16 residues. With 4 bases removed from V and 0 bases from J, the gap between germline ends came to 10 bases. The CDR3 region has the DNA TGCGCCAGCAGCCGTGACGTGAACTCTGGGGCCAACGTCCTGACTTTC. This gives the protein CASSRDVNSGANVLTF.

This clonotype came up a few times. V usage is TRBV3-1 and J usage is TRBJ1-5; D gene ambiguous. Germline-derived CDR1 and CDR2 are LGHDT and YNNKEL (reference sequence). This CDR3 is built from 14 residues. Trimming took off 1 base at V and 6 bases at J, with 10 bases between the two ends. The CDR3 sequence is CASSQGVSSQPQHF. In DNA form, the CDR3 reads TGTGCCAGCAGCCAAGGTGTCAGTTCTCAGCCCCAGCATTTT.

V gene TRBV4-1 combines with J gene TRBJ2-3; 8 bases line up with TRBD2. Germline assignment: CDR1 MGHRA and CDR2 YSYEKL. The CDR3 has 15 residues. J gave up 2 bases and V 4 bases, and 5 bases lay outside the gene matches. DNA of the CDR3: TGCGCCAGCAGCCTCTATAGCGGGGCCACAGATACGCAGTATTTT. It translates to CASSLYSGATDTQYF.

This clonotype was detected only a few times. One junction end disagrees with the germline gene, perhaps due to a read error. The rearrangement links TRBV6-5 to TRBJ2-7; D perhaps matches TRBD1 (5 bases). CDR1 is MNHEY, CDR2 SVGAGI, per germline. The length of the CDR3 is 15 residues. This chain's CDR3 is CASSRQTASSYGQYF. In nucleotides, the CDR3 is TGTGCCAGCAGTCGACAGACTGCAAGCTCCTACGGGCAGTACTTC.

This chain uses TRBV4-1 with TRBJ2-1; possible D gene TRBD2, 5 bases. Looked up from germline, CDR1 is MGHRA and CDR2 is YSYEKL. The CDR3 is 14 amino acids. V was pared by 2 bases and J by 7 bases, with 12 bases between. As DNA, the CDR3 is TGCGCCAGCAGCCAAATGGAGGTGACAAATGAGCAGTTCTTC. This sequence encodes CASSQMEVTNEQFF.

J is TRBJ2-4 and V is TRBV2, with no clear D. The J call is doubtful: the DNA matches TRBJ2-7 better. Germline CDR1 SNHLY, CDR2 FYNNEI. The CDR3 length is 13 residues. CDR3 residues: CASSDDGTYEQYF. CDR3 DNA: TGTGCCAGCAGTGACGACGGAACCTACGAGCAGTACTTC.

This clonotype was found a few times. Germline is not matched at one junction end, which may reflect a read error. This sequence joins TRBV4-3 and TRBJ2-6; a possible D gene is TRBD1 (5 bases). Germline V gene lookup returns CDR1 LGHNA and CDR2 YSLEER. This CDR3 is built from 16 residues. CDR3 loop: CASSQDEFSGANILTF. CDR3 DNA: TGCGCCAGCAGCCAAGATGAGTTCTCTGGGGCCAACATCCTGACTTTC.

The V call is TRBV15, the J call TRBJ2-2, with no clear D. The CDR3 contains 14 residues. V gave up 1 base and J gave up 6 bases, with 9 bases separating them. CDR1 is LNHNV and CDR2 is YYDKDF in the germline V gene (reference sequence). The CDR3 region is CATSRGGLAGELFF. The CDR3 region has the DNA TGTGCCACCAGCAGAGGAGGCCTAGCCGGGGAGCTGTTTTTT.

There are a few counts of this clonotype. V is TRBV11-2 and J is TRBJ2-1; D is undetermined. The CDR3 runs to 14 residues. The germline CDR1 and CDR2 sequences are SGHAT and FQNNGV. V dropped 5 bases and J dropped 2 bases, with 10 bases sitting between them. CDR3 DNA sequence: TGTGCCAGCAGCATTAGTGGAACCTACAATGAGCAGTTCTTC. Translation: CASSISGTYNEQFF.

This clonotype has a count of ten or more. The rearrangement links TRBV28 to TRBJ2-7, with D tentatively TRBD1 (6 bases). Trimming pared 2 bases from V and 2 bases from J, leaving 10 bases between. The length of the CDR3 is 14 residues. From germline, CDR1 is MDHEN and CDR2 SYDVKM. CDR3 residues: CASSLRDRPYEQYF. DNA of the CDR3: TGTGCCAGCAGTTTACGCGACAGGCCCTACGAGCAGTACTTC.